This entry is about one T cell receptor beta chain. Its antigen is still unknown. A clone one base away is much larger, so this may be a read error. V gave up 3 bases and J gave up 9 bases, with 18 bases separating them. This CDR3 spans 15 amino acids. CDR1 and CDR2 (germline): SGHAT, FQNNGV. The sample belongs to a study of T cells in Graves' hyperthyroidism and ophthalmopathy. Study results and limitations: Onset of ophthalmopathy came a median 6.5 months after the model predicted it. Blood samples included most of the expanded thyroid clonotypes exceeding 0.001.

It was considered stable Graves' hyperthyroidism when ophthalmopathy did not progress within 18 months. Authors of the study amplified TCR beta CDR3 regions from RNA transcripts. The HTBI primer set drove a first-round RT-PCR of the TCR CDR3. TCRdb called the multiplex PCR reads again in MiXCR, with one record for every CDR3 protein. The sample carries around 290,000 distinct CDR3 sequences, roughly 13% recorded once. The chain has TRBV11-2 and TRBJ1-5; possibly TRBD1 for D (5 bases). The sequence came from a woman aged 35 to 49 with Graves' hyperthyroidism. The specimen sequenced was blood. CDR3 protein: CASSLQRGWDRPQHF. The CDR3 region has the DNA TGTGCCAGCAGCTTGCAAAGGGGTTGGGATCGGCCCCAGCATTTT.